A single sample is the source of the 26 T cell receptor beta chains below, sequenced in a study of OX40 agonist ivuxolimab in advanced cancers. Here immunoSEQ multiplex PCR was the method, and the copy in TCRdb shows in-frame clones only, minus some. The sample has tens of thousands of clones, about 87% seen once; the top ten hold around 0.98%. The source was CD4+ or CD8+ T cells sorted from blood, collected in a trial of the OX40 agonist ivuxolimab. Receptors originate from an adult with an advanced solid tumor such as melanoma, head and neck, liver or kidney cancer.

This chain connects TRBV5-4 to TRBJ2-5, with D tentatively TRBD1 (5 bases). Looked up from germline, CDR1 is SGHNT and CDR2 is YYREEE (reference sequence). V was shortened by 4 bases and J by 2 bases, with 15 bases between the two germline ends. The CDR3 totals 15 residues. CDR3 bases: TGTGCCAGCAGCGCCGGGCAGGGCTATCAAGAGACCCAGTACTTC. This encodes CASSAGQGYQETQYF. Drawing the rest from reference TRBV5-4 and TRBJ2-5, the complete variable domain is ETGVTQSPTHLIKTRGQQVTLRCSSQSGHNTVSWYQQALGQGPQFIFQYYREEENGRGNFPPRFSGLQFPNYSSELNVNALELDDSALYLCASSAGQGYQETQYFGPGTRLLVL.

The J gene is TRBJ2-1, the V gene TRBV7-9; TRBD2 matches 8 bases. From germline, CDR1 is SEHNR and CDR2 FQNEAQ (reference sequence). This CDR3 has 13 amino acids. V dropped 5 bases and J dropped 7; count of bases not matched to a gene: 4. This chain's CDR3 is CASSVGGANEQFF. The CDR3, as DNA: TGTGCCAGCAGCGTCGGGGGGGCGAATGAGCAGTTCTTC.

The rearrangement uses TRBV6-6 and TRBJ1-3; possible D gene TRBD1, 6 bases. Germline assignment: CDR1 MNHNY and CDR2 SVGAGI (reference sequence). CDR3 length: 14 residues. Trimming took 2 bases from V and 7 from J, leaving 12 bases between them. DNA of the CDR3: TGTGCCAGCAGTTACCAGGGGATGCGGAACACCATATATTTT. Translating gives CASSYQGMRNTIYF.

The chain combines TRBV18 with TRBJ2-5; D is undetermined. The CDR3 is 11 amino acids. CDR1 is KGHSH and CDR2 is LQKENI in the germline V gene. Trimming removed 1 base at V and 3 bases at J, with 0 bases between. CDR3 DNA sequence: TGTGCCAGCTCACCACAAGAGACCCAGTACTTC. This codes for CASSPQETQYF.

The CDR3 region is CASSLRQNEQFF. The CDR3 nucleotides are TGCGCCAGCAGCTTACGACAGAACGAGCAGTTCTTC. The chain uses TRBV5-1 and TRBJ2-1; tentatively, D is TRBD1 (5 bases). Deletions cut 2 bases from V and 10 bases from J, with 10 bases between. The CDR3 spans 12 residues. Germline values: CDR1 SGHRS, CDR2 YFSETQ.

The chain has TRBV30 and TRBJ2-1, with D perhaps TRBD1 (5 bases). The germline V gene encodes CDR1 GTSNPN and CDR2 SVGIG (reference sequence). V was shortened by 4 bases and J by 4 bases, with 11 bases between the two germline ends. This CDR3 region has 13 residues. CDR3 amino acids: CAWTPTAYNEQFF. The CDR3 DNA sequence: TGTGCCTGGACACCGACAGCTTACAATGAGCAGTTCTTC.

This chain joins TRBV10-3 and TRBJ2-5; 9 positions match TRBD2. V lost 8 bases and J lost 0; bases outside the gene matches: 16. The CDR3 sequence is 18 residues long. The germline V gene encodes CDR1 ENHRY and CDR2 SYGVKD. The CDR3 region is CAISEGPIAGENQETQYF. In DNA, the CDR3 is TGTGCCATCTCCGAGGGGCCCATAGCGGGGGAGAACCAAGAGACCCAGTACTTC.

Regarding this clone: The sample has other DNA sequences that encode this CDR3 too. The chain combines TRBV7-9 with TRBJ1-3; unclear D gene. Germline values: CDR1 SEHNR, CDR2 FQNEAQ (reference sequence). V gave up 1 base and J gave up 5 bases, with 6 bases separating them. The CDR3 has 13 amino acids. The DNA of the CDR3 is TGTGCCAGCAGCTTAGGAGGAAGAAACACCATATATTTT. It encodes CASSLGGRNTIYF.

V gene TRBV7-9 combines with J gene TRBJ2-4, with 7 bases fitting TRBD1. V dropped 1 base and J dropped 3; count of bases not matched to a gene: 6. Germline CDR1 SEHNR, CDR2 FQNEAQ (reference sequence). The CDR3 sequence is 16 residues long. The CDR3 DNA sequence: TGTGCCAGCAGCTTAGGAGGGGGCGTAGGCAAAAACATTCAGTACTTC. Translated: CASSLGGGVGKNIQYF. The full variable domain, with the rest looked up from reference TRBV7-9 and TRBJ2-4, is DTGVSQNPRHKITKRGQNVTFRCDPISEHNRLYWYRQTLGQGPEFLTYFQNEAQLEKSRLLSDRFSAERPKGSFSTLEIQRTEQGDSAMYLCASSLGGGVGKNIQYFGAGTRLSVL.

The chain carries TRBV6-6 and TRBJ1-5; D unresolved. CDR3 length: 15 residues. V lost 0 bases to trimming and J lost 4 bases, with 10 bases between them. The germline CDR1 and CDR2 sequences are MNHNY and SVGAGI (reference sequence). The CDR3 loop is CASSYSRADNQPQHF. The DNA for the CDR3 is TGTGCCAGCAGTTACTCGAGGGCGGATAATCAGCCCCAGCATTTT.

The rearrangement joins TRBV10-1 to TRBJ1-1, with D possibly TRBD1 on 6 matching bases. CDR1 WNHNN and CDR2 SYGVQD come from the germline V gene (reference sequence). The CDR3 runs to 13 residues. Trimming cost V 3 bases and J 1 base, with 6 bases left between them. The CDR3, as DNA: TGCGCCAGCAGTGAACAGGGGAACACTGAAGCTTTCTTT. It translates to CASSEQGNTEAFF.

The chain joins TRBV15 to TRBJ2-2; D unclear. This CDR3 contains 16 residues. Germline V gene sequence: CDR1 LNHNV, CDR2 YYDKDF (reference sequence). Between the trimmed V and J ends, which lost 1 base and 3 bases, there was a span of 12 bases. The CDR3 region has the DNA TGTGCCACCAGCAGAGGGACGTTTGGGGACACCGGGGAGCTGTTTTTT. This encodes CATSRGTFGDTGELFF.

This chain connects TRBV18 to TRBJ1-2; TRBD1 might be the D (5 bases). The germline gives CDR1 KGHSH, CDR2 LQKENI. The CDR3 covers 13 residues. V was clipped by 4 bases and J by 7 bases, with 13 bases between them. Written as DNA, the CDR3 is TGTGCCAGCTCACGGGGCCAGGGATCTGGCTACACCTTC. This sequence encodes CASSRGQGSGYTF.

The rearrangement joins TRBV7-2 to TRBJ2-3; TRBD2 matches 14 bases. Trimming took 5 bases from V and 4 from J; bases not matched to a gene: 5. Germline assignment: CDR1 SGHTA and CDR2 FQGNSA. This CDR3 comprises 16 residues. The CDR3, as DNA: TGTGCCAGCAGCCCGACTAGCGGGGGGGGGTCAGATACGCAGTATTTT. Translation: CASSPTSGGGSDTQYF.

This clone has just a few counts. The chain is built from TRBV18 and TRBJ2-7; 7 positions agree with TRBD1. This CDR3 contains 14 residues. From germline, CDR1 is KGHSH and CDR2 LQKENI. V was clipped by 4 bases and J by 5 bases; unmatched bases: 8. The CDR3 here is CASSLGVDRDEQYF. The CDR3, as DNA: TGTGCCAGCTCACTGGGCGTAGACAGGGACGAGCAGTACTTC.

The V gene is TRBV5-6, the J gene TRBJ2-5; TRBD1 might be the D (6 bases). CDR1 and CDR2 (germline): SGHDT, YYEEEE. The V gene lost 0 bases and the J gene lost 3 bases, with 12 bases spanning the gap. This CDR3 spans 15 amino acids. The CDR3 loop reads CASSLVSPGEETQYF. The CDR3 nucleotides read TGTGCCAGCAGCTTGGTAAGCCCAGGGGAAGAGACCCAGTACTTC.

This chain joins TRBV5-3 and TRBJ2-2; no clear D. TRBV5-3 is annotated as an ORF whose role is uncertain. This CDR3 has 12 amino acids. Trimming left V 2 bases short and J 7 bases short, with 6 bases between. CDR3 in DNA: TGTGCCAGAAGCTTTAGGGTCGGGGAGCTGTTTTTT. Its translation: CARSFRVGELFF.

V usage is TRBV29-1 and J usage is TRBJ1-2; TRBD1 is a possible D gene (5 bases). CDR3 length equals 14 residues. Germline V lookup: CDR1 SQVTM, CDR2 ANQGSEA. The V end lost 4 bases, the J end lost 2 bases, and 14 bases lay between the germline ends. Written as DNA, the CDR3 is TGCAGCGTTGGCCCGGGGACGCCAAACTATGGCTACACCTTC. Its protein product is CSVGPGTPNYGYTF. Full variable domain (outside the CDR3, taken from reference TRBV29-1 and TRBJ1-2): SAVISQKPSRDICQRGTSLTIQCQVDSQVTMMFWYRQQPGQSLTLIATANQGSEATYESGFVIDKFPISRPNLTFSTLTVSNMSPEDSSIYLCSVGPGTPNYGYTFGSGTRLTVV.

V is TRBV28 and J is TRBJ1-2; TRBD1 agrees at 8 bases. The V segment lost 7 bases and the J segment 3 bases; nucleotides outside the gene matches: 4. The CDR3 has 13 amino acids. Germline V CDR1 and CDR2: MDHEN, SYDVKM. CDR3 in amino acids: CASTLQGDYGYTF. CDR3 DNA sequence: TGTGCCAGCACCTTACAGGGGGACTATGGCTACACCTTC.

The rearrangement uses TRBV7-9 and TRBJ2-3, with D possibly being TRBD1 or TRBD2 (5 bases each). V was pared by 5 bases and J by 3 bases, with 21 bases between. The germline gives CDR1 SEHNR, CDR2 FQNEAQ (reference sequence). This CDR3 is built from 17 residues. The CDR3 DNA sequence: TGTGCCAGCAGCGGATGGGGTGGGCTAGGGGAGACAGATACGCAGTATTTT. Translating gives CASSGWGGLGETDTQYF.

V and J are TRBV28 and TRBJ1-2, with D hard to call. The CDR3 totals 11 residues. The germline V and J ends were trimmed by 3 bases and 5 bases, with 4 bases remaining between them. Germline CDR1 reads MDHEN; CDR2 reads SYDVKM. DNA for the CDR3: TGTGCCAGCAGTTTGGATTATGGCTACACCTTC. Translated, it gives CASSLDYGYTF.

This clone appeared once. The V gene is TRBV7-9, the J gene TRBJ2-7; a possible D gene is TRBD2 (7 bases). The CDR3 totals 16 residues. Looked up from germline, CDR1 is SEHNR and CDR2 is FQNEAQ (reference sequence). V lost 3 bases to trimming and J lost 2 bases, with 17 bases between them. CDR3 sequence reads: CASSFSGAAGAYEQYF. Written as DNA, the CDR3 is TGTGCCAGCAGCTTCTCGGGGGCCGCGGGAGCCTACGAGCAGTACTTC.

The rearrangement joins TRBV2 to TRBJ2-1; perhaps TRBD2 as D (7 bases). V lost 3 bases, J lost 9 bases, and 18 bases lay in between. The CDR3 length is 15 residues. CDR1 and CDR2 (germline): SNHLY, FYNNEI. The CDR3 sequence is CASSEMGGGQGEQFF. CDR3 DNA: TGTGCCAGCAGTGAGATGGGGGGGGGCCAAGGTGAGCAGTTCTTC.

This clone came up once. The chain recombines TRBV10-3 with TRBJ2-3, with D unresolved. CDR1 is ENHRY and CDR2 is SYGVKD in the germline V gene. Trimming shortened V by 4 bases and J by 10 bases, and 6 bases separated the two germline ends. This CDR3 region has 10 residues. CDR3: CAISGPPQYF. The CDR3 DNA is TGTGCCATCAGTGGGCCCCCGCAGTATTTT.

The V gene is TRBV5-6, the J gene TRBJ2-1; no definite D call. CDR3 length: 15 residues. In germline, CDR1 is SGHDT, CDR2 YYEEEE. The V gene lost 5 bases and the J gene lost 0 bases, with 12 bases spanning the gap. The CDR3 DNA follows: TGTGCCAGCAGTCCGGACGTTAGCTCCTACAATGAGCAGTTCTTC. Its protein product is CASSPDVSSYNEQFF.

This chain connects TRBV18 to TRBJ1-3; 9 bases line up with TRBD1. Germline V CDR1 and CDR2: KGHSH, LQKENI. V gave up 6 bases and J gave up 0 bases; unmatched junction bases: 12. CDR3 length: 18 amino acids. For the CDR3, the DNA is TGTGCCAGCTCCCGGGACAGGGTTGGAAGTTCCTCTGGAAACACCATATATTTT. Translation gives CASSRDRVGSSSGNTIYF.